This T cell receptor (beta chain) was identified during a study of cytomegalovirus exposure and HLA in healthy donors. Study background: Assignment to the Caucasian-associated ancestry cluster applied to 81% of the approximately 390 genotyped donors.

Both 60 Vbeta primers and 13 Jbeta primers went into the PCR. Authors' data handling: Later, about 80 million unique TCR beta chains were counted in an analysis, and roughly 11 million of them were shared. The repertoire was sequenced with immunoSEQ multiplex PCR; TCRdb's copy has only in-frame clones and lacks some. The DNA gave D and trimming, while V, J and clone size come from that table. The sample lists 35,000 to 45,000 clones; roughly four fifths were seen once. The CDR3 length is 11 residues. V was shortened by 7 bases and J by 8 bases, with 11 bases between the two germline ends. CDR1 MDHEN and CDR2 SYDVKM come from the germline V gene.

This receptor was taken from a woman in her thirties or forties in good health and CMV-seronegative. Sequencing was performed on PBMCs. V usage is TRBV28 and J usage is TRBJ1-1; D gene unclear. In nucleotides, the CDR3 is TGTGCCAGCACCACCCGGGTAGAAGCTTTCTTT. This sequence encodes CASTTRVEAFF. Variable domain in full (rest from reference TRBV28 and TRBJ1-1): DVKVTQSSRYLVKRTGEKVFLECVQDMDHENMFWYRQDPGLGLRLIYFSYDVKMKEKGDIPEGYSVSREKKERFSLILESASTNQTSMYLCASTTRVEAFFGQGTRLTVV.